Sequencing of this T cell receptor (beta chain) was carried out in a study of blood T cell repertoires in COVID-19. Germline CDR1 and CDR2: MNHEY and SMNVEV (reference sequence). This CDR3 comprises 15 residues. V was pared by 2 bases and J by 5 bases, with 4 bases of the junction left unmatched. Profiling relied on immunoSEQ multiplex PCR, and the TCRdb table lists in-frame clones only, not all of them. The sample lists 200,000 to 250,000 clones, about 80% occurring once. This TCR came from a man aged 25-45 years who had recovered from COVID-19. The sequenced sample was peripheral blood. The chain uses TRBV27 and TRBJ2-7, with 12 bases that match TRBD2. CDR3 amino acids: CASSLGGLAGHEQYF. CDR3 DNA sequence: TGTGCCAGCAGTTTAGGTGGACTAGCGGGGCACGAGCAGTACTTC.